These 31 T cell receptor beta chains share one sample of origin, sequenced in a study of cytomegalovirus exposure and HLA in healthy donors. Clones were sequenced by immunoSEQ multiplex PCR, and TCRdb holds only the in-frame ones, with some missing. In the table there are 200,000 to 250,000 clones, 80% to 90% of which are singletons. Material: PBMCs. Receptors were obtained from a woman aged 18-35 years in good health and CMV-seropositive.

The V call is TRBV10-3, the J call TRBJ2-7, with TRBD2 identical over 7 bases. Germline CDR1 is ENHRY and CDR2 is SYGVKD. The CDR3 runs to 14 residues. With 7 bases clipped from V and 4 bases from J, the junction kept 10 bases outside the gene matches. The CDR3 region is CAIMGGETGYEQYF. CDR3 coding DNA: TGTGCCATCATGGGGGGGGAGACCGGATACGAGCAGTACTTC.

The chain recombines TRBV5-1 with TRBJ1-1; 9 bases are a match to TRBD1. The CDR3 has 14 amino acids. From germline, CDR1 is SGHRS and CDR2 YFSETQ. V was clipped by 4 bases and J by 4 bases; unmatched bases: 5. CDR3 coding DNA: TGCGCCAGCAGCGTGACAGGGGGAACCACTGAAGCTTTCTTT. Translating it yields CASSVTGGTTEAFF.

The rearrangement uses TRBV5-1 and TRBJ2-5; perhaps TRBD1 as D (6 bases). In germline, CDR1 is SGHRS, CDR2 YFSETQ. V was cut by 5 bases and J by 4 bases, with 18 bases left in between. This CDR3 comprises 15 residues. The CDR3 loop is CASSLYGGAGETQYF. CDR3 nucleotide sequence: TGCGCCAGCAGTTTGTATGGGGGCGCGGGAGAGACCCAGTACTTC.

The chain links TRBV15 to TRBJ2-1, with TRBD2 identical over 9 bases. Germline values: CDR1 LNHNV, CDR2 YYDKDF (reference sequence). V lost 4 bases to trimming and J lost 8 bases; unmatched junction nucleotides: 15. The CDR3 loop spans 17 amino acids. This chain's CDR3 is CATSTRWAAGGGDEQFF. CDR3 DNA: TGTGCCACCAGCACAAGATGGGCGGCGGGAGGGGGGGATGAGCAGTTCTTC.

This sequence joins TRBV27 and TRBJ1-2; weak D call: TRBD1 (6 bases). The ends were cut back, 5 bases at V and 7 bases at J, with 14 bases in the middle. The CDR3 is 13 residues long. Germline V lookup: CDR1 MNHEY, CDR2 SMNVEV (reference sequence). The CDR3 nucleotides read TGTGCCAGCAGTCAGACAGGATCAGGTGGCTACACCTTC. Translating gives CASSQTGSGGYTF.

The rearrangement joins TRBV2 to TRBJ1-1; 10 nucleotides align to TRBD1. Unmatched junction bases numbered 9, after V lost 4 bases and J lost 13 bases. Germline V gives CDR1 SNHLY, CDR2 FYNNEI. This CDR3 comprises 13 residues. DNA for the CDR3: TGTGCCAGCAGTGGAGGGACAGGGGAGGGAGGTTTCTTT. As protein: CASSGGTGEGGFF.

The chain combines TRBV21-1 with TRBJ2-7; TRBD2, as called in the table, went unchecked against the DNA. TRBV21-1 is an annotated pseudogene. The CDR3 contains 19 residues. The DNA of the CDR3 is TGTGCCAGCAGCAAAAGGGGGGGGTTGAGGTCCTTCCCGATCTACGAGCAGTACTTC. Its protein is CASSKRGGLRSFPIYEQYF.

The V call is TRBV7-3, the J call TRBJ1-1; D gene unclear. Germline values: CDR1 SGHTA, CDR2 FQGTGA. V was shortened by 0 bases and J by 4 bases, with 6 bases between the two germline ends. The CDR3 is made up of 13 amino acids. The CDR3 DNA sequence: TGTGCCAGCAGCTTAACGGCCTCCACTGAAGCTTTCTTT. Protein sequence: CASSLTASTEAFF.

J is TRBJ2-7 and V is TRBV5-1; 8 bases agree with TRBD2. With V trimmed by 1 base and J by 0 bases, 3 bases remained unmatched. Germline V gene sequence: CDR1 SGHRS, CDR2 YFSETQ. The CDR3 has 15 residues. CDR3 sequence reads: CASSLSGGSSYEQYF. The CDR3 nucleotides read TGCGCCAGCAGCTTGTCGGGGGGGAGCTCCTACGAGCAGTACTTC.

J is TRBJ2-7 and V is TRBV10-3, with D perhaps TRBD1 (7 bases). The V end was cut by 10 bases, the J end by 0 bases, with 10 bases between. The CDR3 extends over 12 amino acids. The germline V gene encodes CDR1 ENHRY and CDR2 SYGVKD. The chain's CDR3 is CATQGGSYEQYF. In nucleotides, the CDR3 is TGTGCCACCCAGGGGGGCTCCTACGAGCAGTACTTC.

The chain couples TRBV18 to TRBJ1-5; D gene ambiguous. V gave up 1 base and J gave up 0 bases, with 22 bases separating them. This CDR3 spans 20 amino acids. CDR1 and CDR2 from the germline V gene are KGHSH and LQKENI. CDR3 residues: CASSPRLIDPRVDSNQPQHF. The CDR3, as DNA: TGTGCCAGCTCACCACGCCTTATAGATCCTCGGGTCGATAGCAATCAGCCCCAGCATTTT.

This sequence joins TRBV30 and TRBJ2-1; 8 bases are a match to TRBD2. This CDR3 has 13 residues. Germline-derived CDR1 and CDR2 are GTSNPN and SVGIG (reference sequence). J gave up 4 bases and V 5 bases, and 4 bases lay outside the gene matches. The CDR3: CAWLQREYNEQFF. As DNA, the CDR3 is TGTGCCTGGTTGCAGCGGGAGTACAATGAGCAGTTCTTC.

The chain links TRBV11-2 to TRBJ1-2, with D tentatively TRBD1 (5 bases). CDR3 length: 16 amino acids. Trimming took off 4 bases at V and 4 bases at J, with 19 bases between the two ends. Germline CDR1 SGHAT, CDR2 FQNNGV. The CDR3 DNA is TGTGCCAGCAGCTCGCTCCCCCCGGGACTGGCCTATGGCTACACCTTC. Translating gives CASSSLPPGLAYGYTF.

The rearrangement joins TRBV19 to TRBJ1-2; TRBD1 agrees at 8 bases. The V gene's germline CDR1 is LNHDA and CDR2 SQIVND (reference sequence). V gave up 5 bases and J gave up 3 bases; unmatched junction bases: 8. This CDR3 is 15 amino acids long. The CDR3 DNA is TGTGCCAGTAGTCCACATCCGGGACAGGACTATGGCTACACCTTC. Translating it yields CASSPHPGQDYGYTF.

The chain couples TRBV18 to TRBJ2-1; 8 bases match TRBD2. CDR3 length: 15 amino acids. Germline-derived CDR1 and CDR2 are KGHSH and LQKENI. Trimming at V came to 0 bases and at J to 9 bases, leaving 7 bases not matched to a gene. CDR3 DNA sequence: TGTGCCAGCTCACCACCCAGCGGGAGATTGGCTGAGCAGTTCTTC. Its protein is CASSPPSGRLAEQFF. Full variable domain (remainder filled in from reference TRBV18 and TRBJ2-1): NAGVMQNPRHLVRRRGQEARLRCSPMKGHSHVYWYRQLPEEGLKFMVYLQKENIIDESGMPKERFSAEFPKEGPSILRIQQVVRGDSAAYFCASSPPSGRLAEQFFGPGTRLTVL.

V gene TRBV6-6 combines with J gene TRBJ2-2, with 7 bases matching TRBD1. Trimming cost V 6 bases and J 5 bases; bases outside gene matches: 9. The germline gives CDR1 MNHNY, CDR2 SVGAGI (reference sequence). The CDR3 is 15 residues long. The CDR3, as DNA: TGTGCCAGCAGATTTAGACAGGGCGGGACCGGGGAGCTGTTTTTT. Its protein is CASRFRQGGTGELFF.

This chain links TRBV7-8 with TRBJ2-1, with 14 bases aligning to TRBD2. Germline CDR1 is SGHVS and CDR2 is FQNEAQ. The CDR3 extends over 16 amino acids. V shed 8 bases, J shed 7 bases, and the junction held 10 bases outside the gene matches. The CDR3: CASGKGLAGARNEQFF. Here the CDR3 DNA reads TGTGCCAGCGGAAAGGGACTAGCGGGAGCCAGAAATGAGCAGTTCTTC.

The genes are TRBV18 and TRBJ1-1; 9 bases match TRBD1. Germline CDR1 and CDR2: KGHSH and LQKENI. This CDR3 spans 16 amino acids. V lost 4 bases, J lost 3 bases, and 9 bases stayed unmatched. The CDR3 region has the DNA TGTGCCAGCTCACAAGGGACAGGGAGCAAATACACTGAAGCTTTCTTT. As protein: CASSQGTGSKYTEAFF.

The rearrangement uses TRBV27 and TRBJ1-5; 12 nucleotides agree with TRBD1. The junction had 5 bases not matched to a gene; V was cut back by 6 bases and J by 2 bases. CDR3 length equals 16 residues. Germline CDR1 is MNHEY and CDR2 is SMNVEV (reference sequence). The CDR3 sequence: CASRGQGAGGNQPQHF. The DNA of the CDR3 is TGTGCCAGCAGGGGACAGGGGGCCGGAGGCAATCAGCCCCAGCATTTT.

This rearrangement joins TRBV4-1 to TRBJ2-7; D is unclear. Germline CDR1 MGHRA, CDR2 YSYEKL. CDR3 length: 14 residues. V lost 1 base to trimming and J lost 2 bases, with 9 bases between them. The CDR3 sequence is CASSQVSQAYEQYF. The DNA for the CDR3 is TGCGCCAGCAGCCAAGTAAGTCAGGCCTACGAGCAGTACTTC.

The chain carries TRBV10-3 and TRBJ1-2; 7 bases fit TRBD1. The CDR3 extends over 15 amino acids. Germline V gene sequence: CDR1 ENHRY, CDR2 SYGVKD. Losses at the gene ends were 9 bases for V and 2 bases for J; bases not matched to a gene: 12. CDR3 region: CAITGRDRLNYGYTF. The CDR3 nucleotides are TGTGCCATAACCGGCCGGGACAGACTAAACTATGGCTACACCTTC.

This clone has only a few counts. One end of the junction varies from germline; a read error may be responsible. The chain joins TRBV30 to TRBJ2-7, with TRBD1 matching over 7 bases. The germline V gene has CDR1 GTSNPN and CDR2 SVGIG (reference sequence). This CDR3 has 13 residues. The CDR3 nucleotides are TGTGCCTGGAGAGATTCCGCCGACAGGGAATCTAGTTTC. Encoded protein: CAWRDSADRESSF.

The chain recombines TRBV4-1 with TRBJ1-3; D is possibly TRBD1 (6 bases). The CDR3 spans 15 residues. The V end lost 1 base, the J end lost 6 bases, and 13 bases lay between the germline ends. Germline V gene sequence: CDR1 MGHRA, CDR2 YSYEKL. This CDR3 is CASSQGVGGENTIYF. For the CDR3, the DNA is TGCGCCAGCAGCCAAGGGGTAGGGGGGGAAAACACCATATATTTT.

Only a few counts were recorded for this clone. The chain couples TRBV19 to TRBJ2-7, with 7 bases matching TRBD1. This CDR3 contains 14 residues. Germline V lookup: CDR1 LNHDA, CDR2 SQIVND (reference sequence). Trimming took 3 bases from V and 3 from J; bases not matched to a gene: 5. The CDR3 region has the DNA TGTGCCAGTAGTATCTCTCCAGGGGGCTACGAGCAGTACTTC. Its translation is CASSISPGGYEQYF.

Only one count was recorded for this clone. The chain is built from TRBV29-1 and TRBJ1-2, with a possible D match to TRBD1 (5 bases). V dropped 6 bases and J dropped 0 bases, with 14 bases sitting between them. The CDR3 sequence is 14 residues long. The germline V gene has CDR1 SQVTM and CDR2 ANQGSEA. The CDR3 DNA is TGCAGCGTCACAAACCCAGGGACTAACTATGGCTACACCTTC. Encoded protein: CSVTNPGTNYGYTF.

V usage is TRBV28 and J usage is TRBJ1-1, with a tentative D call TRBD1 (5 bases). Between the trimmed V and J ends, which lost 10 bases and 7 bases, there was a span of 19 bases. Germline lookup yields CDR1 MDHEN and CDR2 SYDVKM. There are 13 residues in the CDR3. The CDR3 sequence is CATEGTGFLEAFF. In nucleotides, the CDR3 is TGTGCCACCGAAGGTACAGGTTTCCTTGAAGCTTTCTTT.

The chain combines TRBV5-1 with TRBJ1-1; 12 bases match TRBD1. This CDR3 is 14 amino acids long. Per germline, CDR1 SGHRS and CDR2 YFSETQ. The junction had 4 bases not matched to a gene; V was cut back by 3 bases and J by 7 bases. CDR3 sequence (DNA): TGCGCCAGCAGCTGGGGACAGGGGGCAGGTGAAGCTTTCTTT. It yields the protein CASSWGQGAGEAFF. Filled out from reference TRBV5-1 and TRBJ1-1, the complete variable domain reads KAGVTQTPRYLIKTRGQQVTLSCSPISGHRSVSWYQQTPGQGLQFLFEYFSETQRNKGNFPGRFSGRQFSNSRSEMNVSTLELGDSALYLCASSWGQGAGEAFFGQGTRLTVV.

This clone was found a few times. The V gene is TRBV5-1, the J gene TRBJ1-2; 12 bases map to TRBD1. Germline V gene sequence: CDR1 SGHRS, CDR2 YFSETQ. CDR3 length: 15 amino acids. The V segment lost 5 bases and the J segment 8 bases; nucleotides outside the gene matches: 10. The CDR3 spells CASSFGGTGGEGYTF. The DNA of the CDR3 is TGCGCCAGCAGTTTTGGAGGGACAGGGGGCGAAGGCTACACCTTC.

The CDR3 nucleotides read TGCGCCAGCAGCCTTATAAGGGGGCCAAACACCGGGGAGCTGTTTTTT. Translation gives CASSLIRGPNTGELFF. V usage is TRBV4-1 and J usage is TRBJ2-2; 7 nucleotides agree with TRBD1. Losses at the gene ends were 4 bases for V and 2 bases for J; bases not matched to a gene: 7. This CDR3 is built from 16 residues. CDR1 and CDR2 (germline): MGHRA, YSYEKL.

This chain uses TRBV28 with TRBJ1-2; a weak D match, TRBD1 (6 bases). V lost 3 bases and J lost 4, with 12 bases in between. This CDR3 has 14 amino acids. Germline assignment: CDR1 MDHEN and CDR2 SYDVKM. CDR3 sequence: CASSFTGQSYGYTF. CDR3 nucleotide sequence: TGTGCCAGCAGTTTCACCGGACAGAGCTATGGCTACACCTTC.

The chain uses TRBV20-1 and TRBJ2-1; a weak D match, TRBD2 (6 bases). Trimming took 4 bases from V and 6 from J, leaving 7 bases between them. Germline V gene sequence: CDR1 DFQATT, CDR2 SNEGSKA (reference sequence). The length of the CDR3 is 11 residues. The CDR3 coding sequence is TGCAGTGCTACACTAGCCAATGAGCAGTTCTTC. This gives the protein CSATLANEQFF.